The 25 T cell receptor beta chains reported below all come from one sample, sequenced in a study of T cell responses to AZD1222 COVID-19 vaccine. Data came from immunoSEQ multiplex PCR; TCRdb stores just in-frame clones and leaves some out. The table shows more than 85,000 clones, with over 75% occurring only once. The sequenced sample was peripheral blood, obtained on day 0 of AZD1222 vaccination. Receptor source: an adult in good health.

The rearrangement uses TRBV7-9 and TRBJ1-3; D is undetermined. Germline-derived CDR1 and CDR2 are SEHNR and FQNEAQ (reference sequence). V was pared by 1 base and J by 0 bases, with 7 bases between. This CDR3 comprises 15 residues. The CDR3 DNA sequence: TGTGCCAGCAGCTTAGACGCCCCCTCTGGAAACACCATATATTTT. Protein product: CASSLDAPSGNTIYF.

The V call is TRBV18, the J call TRBJ2-5; 9 bases line up with TRBD1. The CDR3 consists of 15 residues. In germline, CDR1 is KGHSH, CDR2 LQKENI. V was clipped by 4 bases and J by 0 bases; unmatched bases: 3. CDR3 coding DNA: TGTGCCAGCTCACTTGGGACAGGGTACCAAGAGACCCAGTACTTC. This codes for CASSLGTGYQETQYF.

V and J are TRBV24-1 and TRBJ2-2; 7 nucleotides agree with TRBD2. The V and J ends lost 9 bases and 1 base, in that order; junction bases with no gene match: 4. Germline CDR1 reads KGHDR; CDR2 reads SFDVKD. This CDR3 comprises 14 residues. The CDR3 region is CATGQRGNTGELFF. The CDR3 coding sequence is TGTGCCACCGGCCAGCGGGGGAACACCGGGGAGCTGTTTTTT.

The rearrangement joins TRBV2 to TRBJ1-2; 7 bases match TRBD1. With 11 bases clipped from V and 5 bases from J, the junction kept 14 bases outside the gene matches. The CDR3 totals 14 residues. CDR1 and CDR2 from the germline V gene are SNHLY and FYNNEI. The CDR3 region is CALTSRSRGYGYTF. CDR3 bases: TGTGCCCTGACTTCCAGGAGCAGGGGGTATGGCTACACCTTC.

This chain joins TRBV28 and TRBJ1-1; D gene uncertain. The CDR3 is 11 amino acids. The germline V gene encodes CDR1 MDHEN and CDR2 SYDVKM. Trimming left V 7 bases short and J 5 bases short, with 8 bases between. The DNA of the CDR3 is TGTGCCAGCACGGGTTTTACTGAAGCTTTCTTT. Translated, it gives CASTGFTEAFF.

This sequence joins TRBV5-1 and TRBJ2-7; TRBD2 agrees at 8 bases. Germline V gives CDR1 SGHRS, CDR2 YFSETQ. Unmatched junction bases numbered 5, after V lost 2 bases and J lost 4 bases. The CDR3 is 14 amino acids. The CDR3 is CASSLLSGSYEQYV. In DNA, the CDR3 is TGCGCCAGCAGCTTATTAAGCGGGAGTTACGAGCAGTACGTC.

The J gene is TRBJ1-4, the V gene TRBV29-1; D perhaps matches TRBD1 (5 bases). Trimming stripped 4 bases from V and 7 bases from J, with 7 bases between. CDR1 is SQVTM, CDR2 ANQGSEA, per germline. The CDR3 consists of 11 residues. In DNA form, the CDR3 reads TGCAGCGTTGGGCAGGGTGAAAAACTGTTTTTT. This translates into CSVGQGEKLFF.

The V gene is TRBV19, the J gene TRBJ1-4, with D uncertain. The V end was cut by 3 bases, the J end by 0 bases, with 8 bases between. Germline-derived CDR1 and CDR2 are LNHDA and SQIVND (reference sequence). This CDR3 contains 15 residues. CDR3 sequence (DNA): TGTGCCAGTAGTATTCAAGTCGCAACTAATGAAAAACTGTTTTTT. Protein sequence: CASSIQVATNEKLFF.

The V and J genes are TRBV19 and TRBJ1-5, with TRBD1 matching 7 bases. The CDR3 has 15 residues. V was pared by 6 bases and J by 4 bases, with 9 bases of the junction left unmatched. In germline, CDR1 is LNHDA, CDR2 SQIVND (reference sequence). CDR3: CASRPGGEGNQPQHF. The CDR3 nucleotides read TGTGCCAGTAGGCCAGGGGGTGAGGGAAATCAGCCCCAGCATTTT.

The chain carries TRBV18 and TRBJ1-1; D call uncertain. The ends were cut back, 5 bases at V and 1 base at J, with 8 bases in the middle. Germline CDR1 reads KGHSH; CDR2 reads LQKENI. This CDR3 contains 13 residues. The chain's CDR3 is CASSKWGNTEAFF. For the CDR3, the DNA is TGTGCCAGCTCAAAATGGGGGAACACTGAAGCTTTCTTT.

This chain connects TRBV4-1 to TRBJ2-7; D is perhaps TRBD1 or TRBD2 (5 bases each). Germline V gives CDR1 MGHRA, CDR2 YSYEKL. Trimming pared 0 bases from V and 9 bases from J, leaving 18 bases between. This CDR3 has 15 residues. CDR3 bases: TGCGCCAGCAGCCAAGATAGGAGGACAACTACGAGGCAGTACTTC. It codes for CASSQDRRTTTRQYF.

This sequence joins TRBV6-5 and TRBJ1-6, with 7 bases that match TRBD1. The junction had 6 bases not matched to a gene; V was cut back by 2 bases and J by 8 bases. The length of the CDR3 is 15 residues. Per germline, CDR1 MNHEY and CDR2 SVGAGI. CDR3 nucleotides: TGTGCCAGCAGTTACCTCGGCAGGGGGTATTCACCCCTCCACTTT. As protein: CASSYLGRGYSPLHF.

This chain connects TRBV19 to TRBJ1-6; TRBD1 agrees at 10 bases. Germline V CDR1 and CDR2: LNHDA, SQIVND (reference sequence). The ends lost 4 bases at V and 6 bases at J; junction bases unmatched: 12. The CDR3 totals 18 residues. The CDR3 region is CASSRETGGGSPNSPLHF. Written as DNA, the CDR3 is TGTGCCAGTAGTAGGGAGACAGGGGGCGGTTCTCCTAATTCACCCCTCCACTTT. Using reference TRBV19 and TRBJ1-6 for the parts outside the CDR3, the full variable domain is DGGITQSPKYLFRKEGQNVTLSCEQNLNHDAMYWYRQDPGQGLRLIYYSQIVNDFQKGDIAEGYSVSREKKESFPLTVTSAQKNPTAFYLCASSRETGGGSPNSPLHFGNGTRLTVT.

The rearrangement uses TRBV19 and TRBJ2-3; 14 bases line up with TRBD2. The CDR3 covers 17 residues. Germline values: CDR1 LNHDA, CDR2 SQIVND (reference sequence). The ends lost 6 bases at V and 1 base at J; junction bases unmatched: 6. CDR3 region: CASSGTSGGLRTDTQYF. The CDR3 nucleotides are TGTGCCAGTAGCGGGACTAGCGGGGGCTTGCGCACAGATACGCAGTATTTT. Full variable domain (rest looked up from reference TRBV19 and TRBJ2-3): DGGITQSPKYLFRKEGQNVTLSCEQNLNHDAMYWYRQDPGQGLRLIYYSQIVNDFQKGDIAEGYSVSREKKESFPLTVTSAQKNPTAFYLCASSGTSGGLRTDTQYFGPGTRLTVL.

The chain links TRBV27 to TRBJ1-4, with a possible D match to TRBD1 (6 bases). V shed 2 bases and J shed 1 base, with 11 bases lying between them. This CDR3 is built from 16 residues. Germline CDR1 and CDR2: MNHEY and SMNVEV (reference sequence). The DNA for the CDR3 is TGTGCCAGCAGTTTACTGGGGGGCGGAACTAATGAAAAACTGTTTTTT. It translates to CASSLLGGGTNEKLFF.

This clone was observed once. The chain combines TRBV12-3 or TRBV12-4 with TRBJ2-1; 8 bases line up with TRBD2. J was trimmed by 12 bases and V by 7 bases; bases with no gene match: 11. The CDR3 is 13 amino acids. As DNA, the CDR3 is TGTGCCAGCACCCCGGGAGGGACTCTCGGGCAGTTCTTC. Protein product: CASTPGGTLGQFF.

The count of this clone is one. The chain employs TRBV7-9 and TRBJ1-1; D not certain. The germline V gene encodes CDR1 SEHNR and CDR2 FQNEAQ (reference sequence). V gave up 5 bases and J gave up 4 bases, with 5 bases separating them. This CDR3 region has 11 residues. The CDR3 protein is CASSGSTEAFF. The CDR3 DNA sequence: TGTGCCAGCAGCGGGAGCACTGAAGCTTTCTTT.

The chain links TRBV4-3 to TRBJ2-4; 8 nucleotides agree with TRBD1. The CDR3 contains 16 residues. V dropped 0 bases and J dropped 4; count of bases not matched to a gene: 5. Looked up from germline, CDR1 is LGHNA and CDR2 is YSLEER. CDR3 sequence: CASSQEVRGHKNIQYF. CDR3 bases: TGCGCCAGCAGCCAAGAAGTCAGGGGGCATAAAAACATTCAGTACTTC.

The CDR3 sequence is CASSFVAGGRETQYF. The CDR3 coding sequence is TGTGCCAGCAGTTTCGTAGCGGGAGGGAGGGAGACCCAGTACTTC. The chain joins TRBV28 to TRBJ2-5; 11 bases fit TRBD2. V lost 3 bases, J lost 5 bases, and 5 bases stayed unmatched. The CDR3 extends over 15 amino acids. The germline V gene encodes CDR1 MDHEN and CDR2 SYDVKM.

Remarks on this clone: The junction and the germline gene differ at one end; a read error may be behind it. This chain links TRBV3-1 (or the pseudogene TRBV3-2) with TRBJ1-5; 7 bases fit TRBD1. Germline V gene data show CDR1 as LGHDT and CDR2 as YNNKEL (reference sequence). The CDR3 is made up of 13 amino acids. The chain's CDR3 is CASSQDGLGGQTF. CDR3 bases: TGTGCCAGCAGCCAAGATGGGCTTGGGGGACAGACTTTT.

This clone has just one count. The chain carries TRBV6-5 and TRBJ2-5, with D tentatively TRBD1 (7 bases). CDR1 and CDR2 from the germline V gene are MNHEY and SVGAGI. This CDR3 has 16 amino acids. V lost 2 bases and J 4 bases, leaving 17 bases between the germline ends. The CDR3 DNA reads as TGTGCCAGCAGTTACCCCCCAGGGGGAGGTGGAGAGACCCAGTACTTC. It translates to CASSYPPGGGGETQYF.

This clone turned up a few times. The chain employs TRBV19 and TRBJ2-1, with D tentatively TRBD2 (6 bases). Trimming cost V 7 bases and J 10 bases, with 17 bases left between them. The V gene's germline CDR1 is LNHDA and CDR2 SQIVND (reference sequence). The CDR3 runs 13 residues. In DNA, the CDR3 is TGTGCCAGTAAGGTTACTAGCCGTGGGGAGCAGTTCTTC. The encoded protein is CASKVTSRGEQFF.

The gene calls are TRBV28 and TRBJ2-7, with TRBD1 identical over 8 bases. Unmatched junction bases numbered 13, after V lost 4 bases and J lost 5 bases. The germline V gene has CDR1 MDHEN and CDR2 SYDVKM. The CDR3 is 16 residues long. The CDR3 here is CASSSPLGQGSDEQYV. CDR3 coding DNA: TGTGCCAGCAGTTCACCCCTCGGACAGGGCAGCGACGAGCAGTACGTC.

V gene TRBV6-6 combines with J gene TRBJ2-7; a weak D match, TRBD2 (5 bases). Germline V gene data show CDR1 as MNHNY and CDR2 as SVGAGI (reference sequence). The CDR3 totals 14 residues. The germline V and J ends were trimmed by 0 bases and 4 bases, with 10 bases remaining between them. CDR3 nucleotides: TGTGCCAGCAGTTACTCGAGGACGGGATACGAGCAGTACGTC. The encoded protein is CASSYSRTGYEQYV.

This chain connects TRBV20-1 to TRBJ2-7; D unresolved. V lost 0 bases and J 7 bases, leaving 7 bases between the germline ends. CDR3 length equals 11 residues. Per germline, CDR1 DFQATT and CDR2 SNEGSKA (reference sequence). The CDR3 is CSARDGWEQYF. The CDR3 region has the DNA TGCAGTGCTAGAGATGGGTGGGAGCAGTACTTC.